These 14 T cell receptor beta chains came from one sample sequenced in a study of read filtering for tumor transcriptome and immune sequencing. The library was built from around 380 ng RNA with molecular barcoded adaptors for alpha/delta and beta/gamma chains. Each CDR3 protein is one row after TCRdb ran MiXCR on the reads. The data contain some 62,000 distinct CDR3 sequences, 14% of them seen just once; the ten biggest clones take up 45%. The sample was a population of CD138-negative cells sorted from bone marrow. The source of these receptors is a donor aged 40 or older with multiple myeloma.

This clonotype was recorded at least ten times. V usage is TRBV18 and J usage is TRBJ1-5; possible D gene TRBD1, 6 bases. The CDR3 spans 14 residues. CDR1 is KGHSH and CDR2 is LQKENI in the germline V gene. V lost 6 bases, J lost 4 bases, and 13 bases lay in between. Here the CDR3 DNA reads TGTGCCAGCTCGCCAGGACAGATAAATCAGCCCCAGCATTTT. This gives the protein CASSPGQINQPQHF.

This clonotype was found a few times. The chain recombines TRBV14 with TRBJ2-1; 10 nucleotides agree with TRBD2. CDR3 length equals 18 residues. The germline CDR1 and CDR2 sequences are SGHDN and FVKESK. V was clipped by 6 bases and J by 5 bases; unmatched bases: 16. CDR3 bases: TGTGCCAGCAGGCCCTTTCCTAGCGGGAGAATATCCGACAATGAGCAGTTCTTC. Translating gives CASRPFPSGRISDNEQFF.

The V gene is TRBV4-1, the J gene TRBJ1-1; D possibly corresponds to TRBD1 (5 bases). V was shortened by 1 base and J by 8 bases, with 14 bases between the two germline ends. The CDR3 contains 14 residues. From germline, CDR1 is MGHRA and CDR2 YSYEKL. DNA for the CDR3: TGCGCCAGCAGCCAAGGGTCTAAGGGGTCCGAAGCTTTCTTT. It translates to CASSQGSKGSEAFF.

This clonotype was detected a few times. This chain joins TRBV5-1 and TRBJ2-2; 11 bases match TRBD2. This CDR3 region has 14 residues. Germline V gene sequence: CDR1 SGHRS, CDR2 YFSETQ. V was pared by 1 base and J by 10 bases, with 3 bases of the junction left unmatched. DNA of the CDR3: TGCGCCAGCAGCTTGACTAGCGGGAGCCAGGAGCTGTTTTTT. Its protein is CASSLTSGSQELFF.

This clonotype turned up a few times. The chain uses TRBV4-1 and TRBJ2-5; the match to TRBD1 covers 7 bases. Looked up from germline, CDR1 is MGHRA and CDR2 is YSYEKL. Unmatched junction bases numbered 3, after V lost 3 bases and J lost 2 bases. This CDR3 has 14 residues. The CDR3 reads CASSQADRQETQYF. As DNA, the CDR3 is TGCGCCAGCAGCCAGGCGGACAGGCAAGAGACCCAGTACTTC.

This clonotype was detected ten times or more. This chain links TRBV5-1 with TRBJ2-3; 9 positions agree with TRBD2. Germline lookup yields CDR1 SGHRS and CDR2 YFSETQ. J gave up 3 bases and V 3 bases, and 8 bases lay outside the gene matches. The length of the CDR3 is 16 residues. The CDR3 DNA reads TGCGCCAGCAGCTCGACTAGCGGAACATTAACAGATACGCAGTATTTT. Its protein product is CASSSTSGTLTDTQYF.

Note on this clonotype: The conserved phenylalanine or tryptophan normally closing the CDR3 is absent here, so this likely arose from a read error. The rearrangement joins TRBV4-2 to TRBJ1-1; 9 nucleotides line up with TRBD1. The CDR3 covers 14 residues. Losses at the gene ends were 1 base for V and 6 bases for J; bases not matched to a gene: 3. Germline V CDR1 and CDR2: LGHNA, YNFKEQ. CDR3 nucleotide sequence: TGTGCCAGCAGCCAAGCGGGACAGGGTGCTGAAGCTTTCCTT. It translates to CASSQAGQGAEAFL.

This chain connects TRBV15 to TRBJ2-5; 7 nucleotides align to TRBD1. The CDR3 contains 18 residues. Germline CDR1 LNHNV, CDR2 YYDKDF (reference sequence). After removal of 1 base from V and 5 bases from J, the junction contained 16 bases not matched to a gene. The CDR3 DNA reads TGTGCCACCAGCAGAGGAAGTTACGGGGACAGTCGGCGGGAGACCCAGTACTTC. Residues: CATSRGSYGDSRRETQYF. Based on the CDR3 plus reference TRBV15 and TRBJ2-5, the full variable domain is DAMVIQNPRYQVTQFGKPVTLSCSQTLNHNVMYWYQQKSSQAPKLLFHYYDKDFNNEADTPDNFQSRRPNTSFCFLDIRSPGLGDTAMYLCATSRGSYGDSRRETQYFGPGTRLLVL.

This clonotype has ten or more counts. The chain is built from TRBV23-1 and TRBJ2-1; possibly TRBD1 for D (6 bases). TRBV23-1 is recorded as an ORF, its role being uncertain. The CDR3 totals 16 residues. The ends were cut back, 6 bases at V and 2 bases at J, with 17 bases in the middle. CDR3 sequence: CASSPSRGRTYNEQFF. CDR3 nucleotides: TGCGCCAGCAGCCCCTCCAGGGGTCGGACCTACAATGAGCAGTTCTTC.

This clonotype was seen ten or more times. This rearrangement joins TRBV7-9 to TRBJ2-1; D remains ambiguous. Germline CDR1 reads SEHNR; CDR2 reads FQNEAQ (reference sequence). Trimming stripped 4 bases from V and 10 bases from J, with 5 bases between. The CDR3 is 10 amino acids. The chain's CDR3 is CASSSVEQFF. The DNA of the CDR3 is TGTGCCAGCAGCTCCGTCGAGCAGTTCTTC. Full variable domain (missing parts from reference TRBV7-9 and TRBJ2-1): DTGVSQNPRHKITKRGQNVTFRCDPISEHNRLYWYRQTLGQGPEFLTYFQNEAQLEKSRLLSDRFSAERPKGSFSTLEIQRTEQGDSAMYLCASSSVEQFFGPGTRLTVL.

This clonotype occurred a few times. One end of the junction fails to match germline, which may point to a read error. The chain employs TRBV6-2 or TRBV6-3 and TRBJ1-5; no reliable D call. The germline CDR1 and CDR2 sequences are MNHEY and SVGEGT. The CDR3 totals 14 residues. CDR3 bases: TGTGTCAGCAGTGCTGACGAGACCTATCAGCCCCAGCATTTT. Amino acids: CVSSADETYQPQHF.

This clonotype was picked up a small number of times. The chain carries TRBV4-1 and TRBJ2-1; 10 nucleotides agree with TRBD2. V lost 0 bases, J lost 3 bases, and 2 bases stayed unmatched. The CDR3 loop spans 16 amino acids. Per germline, CDR1 MGHRA and CDR2 YSYEKL. DNA for the CDR3: TGCGCCAGCAGCCAAGAAGGACTAGCGGACTACAATGAGCAGTTCTTC. It codes for CASSQEGLADYNEQFF.

With respect to this clonotype: Just one base apart from a much larger clone, this may be a read error. J is TRBJ2-1 and V is TRBV28; D not certain. Looked up from germline, CDR1 is MDHEN and CDR2 is SYDVKM. The CDR3 has 11 amino acids. CDR3 sequence (DNA): TGTGCCAGCAGTCGCTACAATGGGCAGTTCTTC. This encodes CASSRYNGQFF.

The gene calls are TRBV5-1 and TRBJ2-6; 8 bases are a match to TRBD2. The CDR3 has 18 residues. J lost 1 base, V lost 2 bases, and 8 bases had no gene match. The germline V gene encodes CDR1 SGHRS and CDR2 YFSETQ. CDR3 nucleotides: TGCGCCAGCAGCTTCTGGAGCGGGAGTACATCTGGGGCCAACGTCCTGACTTTC. Translating it yields CASSFWSGSTSGANVLTF.